Listed below are T cell receptor beta chains from one sample, sequenced in a study of identical twins. In TCRdb, the 5' RACE reads were re-called with MiXCR into one record per CDR3 protein. The sample yields roughly 690,000 distinct CDR3 sequences, roughly 6% seen once. The sequenced material came from naive T cells sorted from blood. These receptors originate from a man between 18 and 35 years old in good health. The CDR3 runs from the conserved cysteine through the conserved F or W.

V gene: TRBV6-5
J gene: TRBJ2-2
CDR3 length: 14
CDR3 protein: CASSYQGFSGELFF

V gene: TRBV30
J gene: TRBJ1-3
CDR3 length: 13
CDR3 protein: CAWRPKSGNTIYF

V gene: TRBV11-2
J gene: TRBJ1-6
CDR3 length: 16
CDR3 protein: CASRLNRQGWNSPLHF

V gene: TRBV7-2
J gene: TRBJ2-1
CDR3 length: 14
CDR3 protein: CASSFLASGGELFF

V gene: TRBV21-1
J gene: TRBJ2-1
CDR3 length: 17
CDR3 protein: CASSKRGRGPAHIEQFF

V gene: TRBV6-5
J gene: TRBJ2-4
CDR3 length: 16
CDR3 protein: CASSYSIGLAKNIQYF

V gene: TRBV5-6
J gene: TRBJ2-5
CDR3 length: 14
CDR3 protein: CASSFGPQQETQYF

V gene: TRBV7-2
J gene: TRBJ2-2
CDR3 length: 14
CDR3 protein: CASSPSTGTGELFF

V gene: TRBV29-1
J gene: TRBJ2-1
CDR3 length: 12
CDR3 protein: CSVHDTYNEQFF

V gene: TRBV5-1
J gene: TRBJ2-2
CDR3 length: 14
CDR3 protein: CASSWTGGTGELFF

V gene: TRBV25-1
J gene: TRBJ2-7
CDR3 length: 15
CDR3 protein: CASSALAPRGNEQYF

V gene: TRBV7-9
J gene: TRBJ2-3
CDR3 length: 15
CDR3 protein: CASSSRAGHGDTQYF

V gene: TRBV30
J gene: TRBJ1-4
CDR3 length: 13
CDR3 protein: CAWSVRSDEKLFF

V gene: TRBV3-1
J gene: TRBJ1-2
CDR3 length: 15
CDR3 protein: CASRIGQGGSYGYTF

V gene: TRBV5-1
J gene: TRBJ1-2
CDR3 length: 15
CDR3 protein: CASSRDTGGVYGYTF

V gene: TRBV27
J gene: TRBJ2-5
CDR3 length: 14
CDR3 protein: CASSLSREDETQYF

V gene: TRBV19
J gene: TRBJ2-7
CDR3 length: 12
CDR3 protein: CASSINPYEQYF

V gene: TRBV7-2
J gene: TRBJ2-1
CDR3 length: 21
CDR3 protein: CASSLAVAGKLAGGTNNEQFF

V gene: TRBV7-9
J gene: TRBJ2-1
CDR3 length: 17
CDR3 protein: CASSAGTSGPKGNEQFF

V gene: TRBV7-9
J gene: TRBJ2-1
CDR3 length: 16
CDR3 protein: CASSPQISGVYNEQFF

V gene: TRBV20-1
J gene: TRBJ2-1
CDR3 length: 15
CDR3 protein: CSAQPGTSFYNEQFF

V gene: TRBV11-3
J gene: TRBJ2-5
CDR3 length: 13
CDR3 protein: CASSFRDHETQYF

V gene: TRBV24-1
J gene: TRBJ1-1
CDR3 length: 13
CDR3 protein: CATSDLMGTEAFF

V gene: TRBV5-1
J gene: TRBJ1-4
CDR3 length: 13
CDR3 protein: CASSLATGGELFF

V gene: TRBV12-3/TRBV12-4
J gene: TRBJ2-2
CDR3 length: 14
CDR3 protein: CASWDTSNTGELFF

V gene: TRBV6-5
J gene: TRBJ2-7
CDR3 length: 14
CDR3 protein: CASSTSGITYEQYF

V gene: TRBV12-3/TRBV12-4
J gene: TRBJ1-2
CDR3 length: 13
CDR3 protein: CASSLEGTEGYTF

V gene: TRBV7-9
J gene: TRBJ1-1
CDR3 length: 13
CDR3 protein: CASSSDRGLEAFF

V gene: TRBV7-9
J gene: TRBJ1-6
CDR3 length: 14
CDR3 protein: CASRPRDRTSPLHF

V gene: TRBV7-9
J gene: TRBJ2-1
CDR3 length: 15
CDR3 protein: CASSSGTRTYNEQFF

V gene: TRBV30
J gene: TRBJ2-4
CDR3 length: 12
CDR3 protein: CACRTDGNIQYF

V gene: TRBV6-1
J gene: TRBJ1-2
CDR3 length: 15
CDR3 protein: CASTSPGQGLFGYTF

V gene: TRBV20-1
J gene: TRBJ1-1
CDR3 length: 14
CDR3 protein: CSAREEGPNTEAFF

V gene: TRBV20-1
J gene: TRBJ2-2
CDR3 length: 13
CDR3 protein: CSASSTNTGELFF

V gene: TRBV20-1
J gene: TRBJ1-6
CDR3 length: 14
CDR3 protein: CSARDWGNNSPLHF

V gene: TRBV12-3/TRBV12-4
J gene: TRBJ2-6
CDR3 length: 14
CDR3 protein: CASSNAGRGNVLTF

V gene: TRBV5-1
J gene: TRBJ2-1
CDR3 length: 15
CDR3 protein: CASSFTSGGYNEQFF

V gene: TRBV12-3/TRBV12-4
J gene: TRBJ1-2
CDR3 length: 13
CDR3 protein: CASSPGTEYGYTF

V gene: TRBV11-3
J gene: TRBJ2-7
CDR3 length: 18
CDR3 protein: CASSLVPGLAERTYEQYF

V gene: TRBV5-1
J gene: TRBJ1-2
CDR3 length: 17
CDR3 protein: CASSLDGGEDGAYGYTF

V gene: TRBV12-3/TRBV12-4
J gene: TRBJ2-7
CDR3 length: 15
CDR3 protein: CASSTGTSPIYEQYF

V gene: TRBV5-5
J gene: TRBJ2-2
CDR3 length: 13
CDR3 protein: CASSYLMGGELFF

V gene: TRBV29-1
J gene: TRBJ2-7
CDR3 length: 14
CDR3 protein: CSASSGTRWYEQYF

V gene: TRBV11-1
J gene: TRBJ2-1
CDR3 length: 14
CDR3 protein: CASSLGQIFNEQFF

V gene: TRBV20-1
J gene: TRBJ2-1
CDR3 length: 8
CDR3 protein: CSAGDWRF

V gene: TRBV4-2
J gene: TRBJ1-3
CDR3 length: 14
CDR3 protein: CASSQEVSGNTIYF